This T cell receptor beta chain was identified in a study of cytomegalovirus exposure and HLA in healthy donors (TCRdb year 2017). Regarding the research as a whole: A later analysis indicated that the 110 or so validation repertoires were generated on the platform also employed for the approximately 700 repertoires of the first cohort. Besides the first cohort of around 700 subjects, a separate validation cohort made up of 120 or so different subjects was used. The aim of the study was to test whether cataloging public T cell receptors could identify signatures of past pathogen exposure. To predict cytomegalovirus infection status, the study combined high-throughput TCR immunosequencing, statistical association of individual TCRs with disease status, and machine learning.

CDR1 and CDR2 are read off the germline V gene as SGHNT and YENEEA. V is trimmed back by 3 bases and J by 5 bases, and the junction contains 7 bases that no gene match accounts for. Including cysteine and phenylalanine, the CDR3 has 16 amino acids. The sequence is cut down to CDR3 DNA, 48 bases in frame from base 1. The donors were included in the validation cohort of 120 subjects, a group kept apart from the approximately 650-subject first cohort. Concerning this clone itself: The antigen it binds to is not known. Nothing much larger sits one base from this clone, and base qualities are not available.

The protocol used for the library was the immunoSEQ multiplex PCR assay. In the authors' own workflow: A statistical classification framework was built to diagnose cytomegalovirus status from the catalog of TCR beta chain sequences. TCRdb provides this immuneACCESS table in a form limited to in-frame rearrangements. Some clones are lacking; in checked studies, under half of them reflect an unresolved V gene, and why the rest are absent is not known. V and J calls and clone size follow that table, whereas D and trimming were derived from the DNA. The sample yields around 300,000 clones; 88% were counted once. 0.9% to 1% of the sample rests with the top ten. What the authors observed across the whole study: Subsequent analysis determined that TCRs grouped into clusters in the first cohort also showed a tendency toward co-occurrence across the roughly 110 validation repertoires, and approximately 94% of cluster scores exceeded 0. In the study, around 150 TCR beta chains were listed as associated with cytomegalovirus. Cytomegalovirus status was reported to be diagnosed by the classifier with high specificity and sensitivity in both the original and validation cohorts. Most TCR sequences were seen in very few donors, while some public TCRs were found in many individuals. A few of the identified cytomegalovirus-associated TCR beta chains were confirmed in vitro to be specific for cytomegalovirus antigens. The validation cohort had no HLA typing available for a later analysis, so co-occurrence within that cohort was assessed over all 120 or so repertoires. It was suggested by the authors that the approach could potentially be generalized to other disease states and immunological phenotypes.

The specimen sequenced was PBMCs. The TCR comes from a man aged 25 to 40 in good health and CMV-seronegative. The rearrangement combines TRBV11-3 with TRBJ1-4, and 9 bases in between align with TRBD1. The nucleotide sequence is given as TGTGCCAGCAGCTTTCCCACAGGGGGCATAAATGAAAAACTGTTTTTT. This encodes CASSFPTGGINEKLFF.